This entry lists 8 T cell receptor beta chains sequenced from one sample in a study of identifying expanded T cells in peripheral blood. Profiling relied on immunoSEQ multiplex PCR, and the TCRdb table lists in-frame clones only, not all of them. The profile covers about 78,000 clones, with about four fifths appearing a single time and 18% taken by the ten largest. The sequencing sample was made of blood. These receptors were collected from a person between 18 and 75 years old in good health.

The chain links TRBV6-1 to TRBJ2-7, with 7 bases that match TRBD2. The CDR3 spans 14 residues. J gave up 2 bases and V 6 bases, and 7 bases lay outside the gene matches. The germline gives CDR1 MNHNS, CDR2 SASEGT. The DNA of the CDR3 is TGTGCCAGCAGGGGACTAATTGTCGCCTACGAGCAGTACTTC. Translating gives CASRGLIVAYEQYF.

Comment on this clone: At one end the junction does not follow the germline gene, possibly because of a read error. The rearrangement uses TRBV15 and TRBJ1-2; tentatively, D is TRBD1 (5 bases). The CDR3 contains 16 residues. Germline lookup yields CDR1 LNHNV and CDR2 YYDKDF (reference sequence). CDR3 DNA sequence: TGTGCCACCAGCAGAGATTCGGGCAGGGAATCTGATGGCTGCACCTTC. Its translation: CATSRDSGRESDGCTF. Complete variable domain (other parts from reference TRBV15 and TRBJ1-2): DAMVIQNPRYQVTQFGKPVTLSCSQTLNHNVMYWYQQKSSQAPKLLFHYYDKDFNNEADTPDNFQSRRPNTSFCFLDIRSPGLGDTAMYLCATSRDSGRESDGCTFGSGTRLTVV.

This clone was detected once. The V and J genes are TRBV5-4 and TRBJ2-1; possible D gene TRBD2, 6 bases. Trimming took off 0 bases at V and 0 bases at J, with 10 bases between the two ends. The CDR3 spans 16 residues. Germline V gene lookup returns CDR1 SGHNT and CDR2 YYREEE (reference sequence). The CDR3 DNA reads TGTGCCAGCAGCTTGGAGGGACTCCGCTCCTACAATGAGCAGTTCTTC. Translated, it gives CASSLEGLRSYNEQFF.

This chain uses TRBV4-3 with TRBJ2-3, with 9 bases lining up with TRBD1. The CDR3 extends over 18 amino acids. Germline-derived CDR1 and CDR2 are LGHNA and YSLEER. The J segment lost 0 bases and the V segment lost 4 bases, leaving 11 bases of the junction unmatched. The CDR3 DNA is TGCGCCAGCAGCCTCACCGGGACAGGGTTTGTGAGCACAGATACGCAGTATTTT. Protein product: CASSLTGTGFVSTDTQYF.

The chain couples TRBV12-5 to TRBJ2-1; D could derive from TRBD1 or TRBD2 (5 bases each). The CDR3 spans 15 residues. CDR1 LGHNT and CDR2 FRNRAP come from the germline V gene. Between the trimmed V and J ends, which lost 3 bases and 2 bases, there was a span of 11 bases. This CDR3 reads CASGFWGNTYNEQFF. CDR3 DNA: TGTGCTAGTGGTTTTTGGGGGAATACCTACAATGAGCAGTTCTTC.

The rearrangement joins TRBV5-1 to TRBJ2-3; 8 bases fit TRBD1. The V segment lost 2 bases and the J segment 3 bases; nucleotides outside the gene matches: 11. Germline V gives CDR1 SGHRS, CDR2 YFSETQ. The CDR3 is made up of 17 amino acids. CDR3 DNA: TGCGCCAGCAGCTTCTGGACGACAGGGGAGATGACAGATACGCAGTATTTT. Translating it yields CASSFWTTGEMTDTQYF.

The chain uses TRBV4-3 and TRBJ2-7, with 9 nucleotides matching TRBD1. Looked up from germline, CDR1 is LGHNA and CDR2 is YSLEER. The CDR3 has 14 residues. J was trimmed by 5 bases and V by 1 base; bases with no gene match: 3. This CDR3 reads CASSQAWTGDEQYF. The CDR3 coding sequence is TGCGCCAGCAGCCAAGCTTGGACAGGGGACGAGCAGTACTTC.

This chain links TRBV19 with TRBJ2-3; TRBD2 matches 7 bases. V dropped 6 bases and J dropped 5; count of bases not matched to a gene: 8. The CDR3 consists of 14 residues. Germline-derived CDR1 and CDR2 are LNHDA and SQIVND (reference sequence). CDR3 sequence: CASSFSGFEDTQYF. In nucleotides, the CDR3 is TGTGCCAGTAGCTTTAGCGGGTTTGAAGATACGCAGTATTTT.